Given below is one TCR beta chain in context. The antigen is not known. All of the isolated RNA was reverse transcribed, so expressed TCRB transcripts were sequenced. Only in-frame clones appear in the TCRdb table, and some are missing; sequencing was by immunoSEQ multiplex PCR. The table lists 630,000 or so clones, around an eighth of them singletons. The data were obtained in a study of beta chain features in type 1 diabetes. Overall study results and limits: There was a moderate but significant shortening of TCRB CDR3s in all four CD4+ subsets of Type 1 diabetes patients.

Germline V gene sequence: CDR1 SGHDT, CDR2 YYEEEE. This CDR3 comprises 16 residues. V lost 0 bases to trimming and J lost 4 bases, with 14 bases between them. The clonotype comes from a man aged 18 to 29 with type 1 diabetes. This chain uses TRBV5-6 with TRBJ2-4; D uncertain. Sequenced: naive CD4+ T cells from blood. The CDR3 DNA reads TGTGCCAGCAGCTTGGTAGTTAGTGGGGTTAAAAACATTCAGTACTTC. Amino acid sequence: CASSLVVSGVKNIQYF.